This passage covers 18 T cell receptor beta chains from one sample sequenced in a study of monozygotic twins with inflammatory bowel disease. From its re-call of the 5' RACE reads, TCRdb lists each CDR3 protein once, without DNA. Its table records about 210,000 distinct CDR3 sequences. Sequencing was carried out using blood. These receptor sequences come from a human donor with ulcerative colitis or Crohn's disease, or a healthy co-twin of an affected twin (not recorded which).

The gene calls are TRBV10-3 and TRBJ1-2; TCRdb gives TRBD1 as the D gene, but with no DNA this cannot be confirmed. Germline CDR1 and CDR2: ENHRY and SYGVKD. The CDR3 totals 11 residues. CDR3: CAISEGQGYTF.

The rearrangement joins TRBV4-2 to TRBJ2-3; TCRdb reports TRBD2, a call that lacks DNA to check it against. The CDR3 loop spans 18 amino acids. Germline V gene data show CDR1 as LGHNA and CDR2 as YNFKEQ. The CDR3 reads CASSQAQPGTSGIDTQYF.

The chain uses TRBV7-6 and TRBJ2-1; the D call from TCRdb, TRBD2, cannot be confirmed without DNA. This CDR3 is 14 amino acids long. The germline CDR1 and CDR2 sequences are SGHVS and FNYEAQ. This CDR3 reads CAGAHRSTYNEQFF.

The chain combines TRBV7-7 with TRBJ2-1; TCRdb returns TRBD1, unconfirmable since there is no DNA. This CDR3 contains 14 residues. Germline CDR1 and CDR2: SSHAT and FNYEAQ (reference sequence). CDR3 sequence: CASSPTGSNNEQFF.

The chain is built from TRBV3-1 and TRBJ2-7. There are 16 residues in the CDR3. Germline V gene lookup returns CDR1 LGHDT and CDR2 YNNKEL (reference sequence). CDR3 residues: CASSQLTRTNSYEQYF.

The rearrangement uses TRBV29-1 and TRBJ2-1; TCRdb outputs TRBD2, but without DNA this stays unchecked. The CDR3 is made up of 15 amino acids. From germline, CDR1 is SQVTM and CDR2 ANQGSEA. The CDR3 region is CSVEERSSGYNEQFF.

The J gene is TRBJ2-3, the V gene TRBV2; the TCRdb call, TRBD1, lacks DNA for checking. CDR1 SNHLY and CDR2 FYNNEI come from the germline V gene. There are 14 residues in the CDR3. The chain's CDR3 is CASSLQGSTDTQYF.

Here the CDR3 reads CSARASGGRNTGELFF. The chain employs TRBV20-1 and TRBJ2-2; the TCRdb D gene call, TRBD2, has no DNA to confirm it. Germline CDR1 DFQATT, CDR2 SNEGSKA (reference sequence). The CDR3 loop spans 16 amino acids.

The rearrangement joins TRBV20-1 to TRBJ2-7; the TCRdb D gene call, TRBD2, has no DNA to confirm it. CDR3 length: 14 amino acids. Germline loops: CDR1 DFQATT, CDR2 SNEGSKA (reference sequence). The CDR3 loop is CSVKRGGFPYEQYF.

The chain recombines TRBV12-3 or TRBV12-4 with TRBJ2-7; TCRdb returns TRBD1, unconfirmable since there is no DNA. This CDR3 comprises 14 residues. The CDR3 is CASSLEGGHYEQYF.

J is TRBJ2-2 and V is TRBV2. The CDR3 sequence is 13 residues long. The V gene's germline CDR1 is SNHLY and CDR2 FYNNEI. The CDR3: CASRRLTTGELFF.

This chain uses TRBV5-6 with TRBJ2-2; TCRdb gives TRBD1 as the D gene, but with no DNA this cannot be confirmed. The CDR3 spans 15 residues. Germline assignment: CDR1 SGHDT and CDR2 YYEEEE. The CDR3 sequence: CASSLTGRGTGELFF.

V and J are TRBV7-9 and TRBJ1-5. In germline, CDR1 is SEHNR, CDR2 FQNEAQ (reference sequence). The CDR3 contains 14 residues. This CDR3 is CASSFASPNQPQHF.

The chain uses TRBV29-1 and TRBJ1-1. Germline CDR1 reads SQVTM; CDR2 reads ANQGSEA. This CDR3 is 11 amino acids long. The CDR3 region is CSVDVTAEAFF.

The CDR3 protein is CASSSSGRGNTIYF. The genes are TRBV6-5 and TRBJ1-3; TCRdb returns TRBD1, unconfirmable since there is no DNA. Germline V lookup: CDR1 MNHEY, CDR2 SVGAGI. This CDR3 spans 14 amino acids.

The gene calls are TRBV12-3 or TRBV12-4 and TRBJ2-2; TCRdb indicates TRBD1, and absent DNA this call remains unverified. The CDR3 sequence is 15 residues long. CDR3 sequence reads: CASRNPGPYTGELFF.

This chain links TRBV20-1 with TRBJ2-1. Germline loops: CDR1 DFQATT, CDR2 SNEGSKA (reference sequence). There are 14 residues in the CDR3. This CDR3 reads CSAHGRSSYNEQFF.

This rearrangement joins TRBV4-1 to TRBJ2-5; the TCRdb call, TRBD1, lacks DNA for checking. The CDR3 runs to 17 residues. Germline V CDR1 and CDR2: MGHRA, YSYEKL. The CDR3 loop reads CASSQGPPGTRQETQYF.